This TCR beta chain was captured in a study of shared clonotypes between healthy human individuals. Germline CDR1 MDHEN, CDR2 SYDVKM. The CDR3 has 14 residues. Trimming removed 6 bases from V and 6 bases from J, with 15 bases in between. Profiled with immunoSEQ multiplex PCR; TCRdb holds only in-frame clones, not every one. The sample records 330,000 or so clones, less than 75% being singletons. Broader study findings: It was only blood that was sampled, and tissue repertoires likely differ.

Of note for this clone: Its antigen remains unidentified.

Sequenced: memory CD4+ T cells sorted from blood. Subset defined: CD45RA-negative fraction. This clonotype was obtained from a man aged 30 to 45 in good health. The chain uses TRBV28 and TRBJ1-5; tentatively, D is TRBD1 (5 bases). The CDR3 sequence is CASSFVVGVQPQHF. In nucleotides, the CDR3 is TGTGCCAGCAGCTTTGTGGTAGGGGTTCAGCCCCAGCATTTT.